A selection of T cell receptor beta chains follows, all from one sample in a study of T cell repertoires in cytomegalovirus infection. Antigen specificity for these receptors is unknown. TCRdb itself ran the reads through MiXCR, one entry per CDR3 protein. The sample shows about 700,000 distinct CDR3 sequences, around 31% of them seen only once. The starting material was cultured PBMCs, obtained from culture after CMV antigen stimulation. These receptors were collected from a human donor in good health (CMV status not recorded). Some clones in this sample may be carry-over from other donors' samples. Both conserved end residues are part of each CDR3. Each record gives: D gene, J gene, V gene, clone size, CDR3 DNA, CDR3 protein. A D gene is named only where the DNA matches it firmly. A clone size is listed for some rows: how often the clone was seen (once, few, many), or a class if it is expanded.

>-|TRBJ1-5|TRBV6-1|-
TGTGCCACCCAGTGGGTCAGTTTAGGGGATCAGCCCCAGCATTTT
CATQWVSLGDQPQHF
>-|TRBJ1-4|TRBV28|-
TGTGCCAGCCACGGGTCCGGGGAGGGTTTTGAAAAACTGTTTTTT
CASHGSGEGFEKLFF
>-|TRBJ2-1|TRBV19|few
TGTGCCAGTAGTACAGGCCGGGTCAATGAGCAGTTCTTC
CASSTGRVNEQFF
>TRBD2|TRBJ2-5|TRBV10-3|-
TGTGCCATCAGCGGTAGCGGGGGATCGTACCAAGAGACCCAGTACTTC
CAISGSGGSYQETQYF
>-|TRBJ1-1|TRBV19|few
TGTGCCAGTAGTGCCCGGGGAGGGAGGACTGAAGCTTTCTTT
CASSARGGRTEAFF
>-|TRBJ1-4|TRBV5-1|-
TGCGCCAGCAGCTTGCGGGGGTTACCAAATGAAAAACTGTTTTTT
CASSLRGLPNEKLFF
>-|TRBJ2-5|TRBV6-6|few
TGTGCCAGCAGTTACTATGGCGGGGCAGGGGAGACCCAGTACTTC
CASSYYGGAGETQYF
>-|TRBJ1-2|TRBV27|few
TGTGCCAGCAGCCCTACCGGGGAGGACTATGGCTACACCTTC
CASSPTGEDYGYTF
>-|TRBJ2-5|TRBV7-8|many
TGTGCCAGCGCTCGGACCGGGCCAGGGACCCAGTACTTC
CASARTGPGTQYF
>-|TRBJ2-3|TRBV7-6|many
TGTGCCAGCAGCGAGAACCTGGAAGGGGGAACAGATACGCAGTATTTT
CASSENLEGGTDTQYF
>TRBD1|TRBJ1-2|TRBV20-1|-
TGCAGTGCTAGAAGACAGGGGACAATGTATGGCTACACCTTC
CSARRQGTMYGYTF